The 7 T cell receptor beta chains given below trace back to one sample, sequenced in a study of early T cells in non-severe SARS-CoV-2 infection. A single record per CDR3 protein comes from TCRdb applying MiXCR to the 5' RACE reads. The table has tens of thousands of distinct CDR3 sequences, around 9.3% seen once. The sequencing used whole blood, collected at baseline. The source is an adult who was a healthcare worker with PCR-confirmed SARS-CoV-2 infection or an uninfected control (not recorded which).

This clonotype turned up a few times. The chain links TRBV3-1 to TRBJ2-4; D possibly corresponds to TRBD2 (6 bases). The length of the CDR3 is 16 residues. V lost 3 bases, J lost 1 base, and 13 bases lay in between. Germline-derived CDR1 and CDR2 are LGHDT and YNNKEL (reference sequence). The CDR3 sequence is CASSQDMGLAKNIQYF. The CDR3 DNA reads TGTGCCAGCAGCCAGGATATGGGACTTGCCAAAAACATTCAGTACTTC.

This clonotype was seen ten or more times. The chain carries TRBV4-2 and TRBJ2-2, with TRBD2 matching over 10 bases. Germline CDR1 is LGHNA and CDR2 is YNFKEQ. The CDR3 totals 18 residues. The V gene end was trimmed by 1 base and the J gene end by 0 bases; junction bases not matched to a gene: 5. In nucleotides, the CDR3 is TGTGCCAGCAGCCAAGCCCCGCTAGCGGGGGCGAACACCGGGGAGCTGTTTTTT. This codes for CASSQAPLAGANTGELFF.

This clonotype turned up a few times. The V call is TRBV12-3 or TRBV12-4, the J call TRBJ1-4; D call uncertain. The V gene lost 6 bases and the J gene lost 0 bases, with 11 bases spanning the gap. The CDR3 totals 15 residues. As DNA, the CDR3 is TGTGCCAGCAGCCCTACTTATGCAACTAATGAAAAACTGTTTTTT. Translated: CASSPTYATNEKLFF.

This clonotype was picked up many times. The chain has TRBV20-1 and TRBJ2-1; D possibly corresponds to TRBD2 (5 bases). This CDR3 comprises 15 residues. Trimming removed 4 bases at V and 8 bases at J, with 21 bases between. Germline loops: CDR1 DFQATT, CDR2 SNEGSKA (reference sequence). CDR3 DNA: TGCAGTGCTACTACTAGTTCCCCAAGTCAGGATGAGCAGTTCTTC. This gives the protein CSATTSSPSQDEQFF.

This clonotype turned up a few times. The rearrangement links TRBV28 to TRBJ2-7, with D possibly matching TRBD2 (6 bases). Germline CDR1 reads MDHEN; CDR2 reads SYDVKM. Deletions cut 5 bases from V and 2 bases from J, with 13 bases between. This CDR3 has 14 residues. The CDR3 is CASSGGTTTYEQYF. The CDR3 DNA is TGTGCCAGCAGTGGCGGGACCACAACCTACGAGCAGTACTTC. Full variable domain (rest looked up from reference TRBV28 and TRBJ2-7): DVKVTQSSRYLVKRTGEKVFLECVQDMDHENMFWYRQDPGLGLRLIYFSYDVKMKEKGDIPEGYSVSREKKERFSLILESASTNQTSMYLCASSGGTTTYEQYFGPGTRLTVT.

This clonotype came up a few times. The V gene is TRBV4-2, the J gene TRBJ2-3; TRBD2 aligns across 7 bases. The length of the CDR3 is 16 residues. The J segment lost 4 bases and the V segment lost 1 base, leaving 8 bases of the junction unmatched. Looked up from germline, CDR1 is LGHNA and CDR2 is YNFKEQ. As DNA, the CDR3 is TGTGCCAGCAGCCAAGGCGGCGGGAGCTCTGCAGATACGCAGTATTTT. This translates into CASSQGGGSSADTQYF.

This clonotype appeared many times. The chain links TRBV28 to TRBJ2-2, with no clear D. Germline CDR1 and CDR2: MDHEN and SYDVKM. With 1 base removed from V and 4 bases from J, the gap between germline ends came to 1 base. This CDR3 is built from 12 residues. The CDR3 here is CASSLFTGELFF. The CDR3 nucleotides read TGTGCCAGCAGTTTATTCACCGGGGAGCTGTTTTTT.